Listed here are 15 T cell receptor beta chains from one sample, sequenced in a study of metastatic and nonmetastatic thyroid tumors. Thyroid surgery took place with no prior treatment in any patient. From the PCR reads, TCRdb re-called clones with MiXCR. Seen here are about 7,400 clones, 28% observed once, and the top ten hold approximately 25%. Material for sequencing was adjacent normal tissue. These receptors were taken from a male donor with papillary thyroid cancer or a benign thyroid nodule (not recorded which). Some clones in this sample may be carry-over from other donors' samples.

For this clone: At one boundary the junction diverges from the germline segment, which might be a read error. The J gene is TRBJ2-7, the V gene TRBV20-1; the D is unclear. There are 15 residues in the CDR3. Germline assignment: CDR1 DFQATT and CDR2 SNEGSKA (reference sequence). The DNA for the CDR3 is TGCAGTGCGCCCCGCGTGGGCGGTATCTCCCACGAGCAGTACTTC. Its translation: CSAPRVGGISHEQYF.

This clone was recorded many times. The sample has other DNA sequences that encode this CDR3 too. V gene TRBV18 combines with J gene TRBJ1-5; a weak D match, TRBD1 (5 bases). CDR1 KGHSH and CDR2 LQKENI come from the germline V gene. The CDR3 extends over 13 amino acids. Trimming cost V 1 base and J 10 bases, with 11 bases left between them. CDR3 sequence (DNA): TGTGCCAGCTCACCACGCGACAGTGACCCCCAGCATTTT. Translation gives CASSPRDSDPQHF.

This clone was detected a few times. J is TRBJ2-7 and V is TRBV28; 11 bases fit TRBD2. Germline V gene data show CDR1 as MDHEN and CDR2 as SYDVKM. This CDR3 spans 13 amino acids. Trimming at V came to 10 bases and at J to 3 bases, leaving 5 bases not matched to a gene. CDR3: CATTTSGNYEQYF. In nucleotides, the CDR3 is TGTGCCACCACGACTAGCGGGAACTACGAGCAGTACTTC.

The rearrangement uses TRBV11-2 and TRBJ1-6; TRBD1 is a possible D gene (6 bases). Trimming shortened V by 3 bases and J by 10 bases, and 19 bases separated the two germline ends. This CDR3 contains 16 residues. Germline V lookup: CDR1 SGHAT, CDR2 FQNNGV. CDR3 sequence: CASSLGAGAGNSPLHF. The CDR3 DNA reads TGTGCCAGCAGCTTGGGGGCCGGGGCAGGGAACTCACCCCTCCACTTT.

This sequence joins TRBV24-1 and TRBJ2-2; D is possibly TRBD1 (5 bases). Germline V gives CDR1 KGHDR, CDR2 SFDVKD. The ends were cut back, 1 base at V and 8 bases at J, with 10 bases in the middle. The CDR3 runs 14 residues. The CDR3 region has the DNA TGTGCCACCAGTGATTTAGGGGAAACAGGGGAGCTGTTTTTT. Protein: CATSDLGETGELFF.

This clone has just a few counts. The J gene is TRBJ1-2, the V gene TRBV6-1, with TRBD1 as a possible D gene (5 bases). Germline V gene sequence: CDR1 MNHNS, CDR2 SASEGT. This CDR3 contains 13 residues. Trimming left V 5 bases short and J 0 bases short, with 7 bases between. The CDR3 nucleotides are TGTGCCAGCAGTCCGGGACCTAACTATGGCTACACCTTC. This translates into CASSPGPNYGYTF.

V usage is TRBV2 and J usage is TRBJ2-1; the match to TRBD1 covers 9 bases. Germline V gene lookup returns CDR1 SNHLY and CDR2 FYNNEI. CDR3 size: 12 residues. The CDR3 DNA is TGTGCTACCGGACAGGGGCGCAATGAGCAGTTCTTC. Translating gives CATGQGRNEQFF.

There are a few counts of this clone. The CDR3 DNA reads TGTGCCAGCAGGTCCCCGGGGACCAATGAGCAGTTCTTC. It codes for CASRSPGTNEQFF. The chain links TRBV6-2 or TRBV6-3 to TRBJ2-1, with D perhaps TRBD1 or TRBD2 (5 bases each). V lost 6 bases and J lost 6, with 12 bases in between. CDR1 is MNHEY, CDR2 SVGEGT, per germline. The CDR3 has 13 residues.

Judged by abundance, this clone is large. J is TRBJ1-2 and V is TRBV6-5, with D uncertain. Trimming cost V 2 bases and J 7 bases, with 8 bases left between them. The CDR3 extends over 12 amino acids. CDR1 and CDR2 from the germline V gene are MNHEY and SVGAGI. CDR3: CASSYGEGGYTF. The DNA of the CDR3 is TGTGCCAGCAGTTACGGGGAGGGTGGCTACACCTTC.

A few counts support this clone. This chain's CDR3 is CASSFALSTYNEQFF. CDR3 bases: TGTGCCAGCAGCTTTGCCTTGTCTACCTACAATGAGCAGTTCTTC. The chain couples TRBV7-2 to TRBJ2-1; no firm D call. This CDR3 contains 15 residues. V was cut by 3 bases and J by 2 bases, with 11 bases left in between. The V gene's germline CDR1 is SGHTA and CDR2 FQGNSA.

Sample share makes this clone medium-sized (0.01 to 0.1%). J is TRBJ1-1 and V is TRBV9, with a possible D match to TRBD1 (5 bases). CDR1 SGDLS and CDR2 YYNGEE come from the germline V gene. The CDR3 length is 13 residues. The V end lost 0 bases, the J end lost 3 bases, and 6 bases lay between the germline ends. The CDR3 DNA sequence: TGTGCCAGCAGCGTAGGAGGGGACACTGAAGCTTTCTTT. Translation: CASSVGGDTEAFF.

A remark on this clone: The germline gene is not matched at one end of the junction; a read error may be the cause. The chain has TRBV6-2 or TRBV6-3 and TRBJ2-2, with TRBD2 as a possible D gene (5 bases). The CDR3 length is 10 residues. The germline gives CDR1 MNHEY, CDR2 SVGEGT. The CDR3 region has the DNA TGTGCCAGCAGGTACGGGGAGTTGTTTTTT. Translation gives CASRYGELFF.

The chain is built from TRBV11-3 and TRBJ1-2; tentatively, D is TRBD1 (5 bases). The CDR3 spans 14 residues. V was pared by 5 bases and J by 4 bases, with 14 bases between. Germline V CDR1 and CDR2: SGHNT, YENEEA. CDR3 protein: CASSPVGGSYGYTF. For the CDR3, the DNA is TGTGCCAGCAGCCCCGTGGGGGGGAGCTATGGCTACACCTTC.

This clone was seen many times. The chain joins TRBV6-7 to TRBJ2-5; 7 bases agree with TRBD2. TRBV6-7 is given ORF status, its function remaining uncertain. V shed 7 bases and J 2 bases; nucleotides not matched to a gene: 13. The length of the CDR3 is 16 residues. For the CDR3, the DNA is TGTGCCAGCACCGGACGGTGGAGGGAGGGTCAAGAGACCCAGTACTTC. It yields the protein CASTGRWREGQETQYF.

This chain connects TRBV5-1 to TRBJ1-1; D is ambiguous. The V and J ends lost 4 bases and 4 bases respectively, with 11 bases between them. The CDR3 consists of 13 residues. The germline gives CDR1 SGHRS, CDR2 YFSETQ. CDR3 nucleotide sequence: TGCGCCAGCAGCCGGGAACGAGGCACTGAAGCTTTCTTT. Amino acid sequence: CASSRERGTEAFF.